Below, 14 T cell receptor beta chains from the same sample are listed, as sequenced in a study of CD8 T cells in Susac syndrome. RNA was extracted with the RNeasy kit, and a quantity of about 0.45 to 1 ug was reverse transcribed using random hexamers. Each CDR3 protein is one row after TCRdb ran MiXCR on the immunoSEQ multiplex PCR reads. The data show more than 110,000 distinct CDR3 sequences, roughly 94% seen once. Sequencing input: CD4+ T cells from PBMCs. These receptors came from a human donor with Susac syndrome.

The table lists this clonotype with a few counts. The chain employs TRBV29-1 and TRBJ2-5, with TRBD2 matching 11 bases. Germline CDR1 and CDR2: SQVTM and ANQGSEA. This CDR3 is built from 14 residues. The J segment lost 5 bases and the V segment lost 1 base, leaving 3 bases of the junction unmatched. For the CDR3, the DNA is TGCAGCGTTGAAGGGACTAGCGGGCGCGAGACCCAGTACTTC. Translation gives CSVEGTSGRETQYF.

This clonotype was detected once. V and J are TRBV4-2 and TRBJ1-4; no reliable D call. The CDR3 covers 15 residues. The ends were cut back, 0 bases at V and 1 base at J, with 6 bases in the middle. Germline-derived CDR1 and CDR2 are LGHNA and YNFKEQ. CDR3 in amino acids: CASSQESGTNEKLFF. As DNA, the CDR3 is TGTGCCAGCAGCCAAGAGTCTGGAACTAATGAAAAACTGTTTTTT.

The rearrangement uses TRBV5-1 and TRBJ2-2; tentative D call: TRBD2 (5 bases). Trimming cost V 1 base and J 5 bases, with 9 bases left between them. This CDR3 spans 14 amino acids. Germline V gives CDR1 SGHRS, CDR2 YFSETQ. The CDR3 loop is CASSLYPGTGELFF. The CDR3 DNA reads TGCGCCAGCAGCTTGTATCCGGGGACCGGGGAGCTGTTTTTT. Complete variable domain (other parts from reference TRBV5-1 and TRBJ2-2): KAGVTQTPRYLIKTRGQQVTLSCSPISGHRSVSWYQQTPGQGLQFLFEYFSETQRNKGNFPGRFSGRQFSNSRSEMNVSTLELGDSALYLCASSLYPGTGELFFGEGSRLTVL.

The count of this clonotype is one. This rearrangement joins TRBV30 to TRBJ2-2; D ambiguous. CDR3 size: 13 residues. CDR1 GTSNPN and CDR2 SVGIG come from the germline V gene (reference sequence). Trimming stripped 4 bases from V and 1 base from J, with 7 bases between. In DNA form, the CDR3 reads TGTGCCTGGAATGAGTTGAACACCGGGGAGCTGTTTTTT. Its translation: CAWNELNTGELFF.

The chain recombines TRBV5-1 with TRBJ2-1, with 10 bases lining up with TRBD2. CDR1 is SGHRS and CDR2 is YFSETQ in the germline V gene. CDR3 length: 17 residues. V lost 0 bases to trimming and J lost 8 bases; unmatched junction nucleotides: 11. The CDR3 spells CASSLVLAGGSPHEQFF. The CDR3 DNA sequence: TGCGCCAGCAGCTTGGTTTTAGCGGGGGGCTCCCCACATGAGCAGTTCTTC.

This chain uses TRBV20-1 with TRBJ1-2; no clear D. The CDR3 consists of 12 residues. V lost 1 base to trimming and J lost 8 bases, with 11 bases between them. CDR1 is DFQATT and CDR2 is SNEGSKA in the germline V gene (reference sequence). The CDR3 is CSARVVVVGYTF. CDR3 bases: TGCAGTGCTAGAGTTGTCGTTGTGGGCTACACCTTC.

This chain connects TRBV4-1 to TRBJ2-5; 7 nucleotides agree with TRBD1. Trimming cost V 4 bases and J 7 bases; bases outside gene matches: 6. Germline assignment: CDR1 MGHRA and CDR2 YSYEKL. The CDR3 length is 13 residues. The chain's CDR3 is CASSPQGDGTQYF. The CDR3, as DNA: TGCGCCAGCAGCCCCCAGGGGGATGGGACCCAGTACTTC.

The CDR3 coding sequence is TGCAGTGCTCCCCTAGCGGGGGGGGTCGAGCAGTTCTTC. As protein: CSAPLAGGVEQFF. The V gene is TRBV20-1, the J gene TRBJ2-1; 12 positions agree with TRBD2. J gave up 10 bases and V 5 bases, and 6 bases lay outside the gene matches. From germline, CDR1 is DFQATT and CDR2 SNEGSKA (reference sequence). This CDR3 has 13 residues.

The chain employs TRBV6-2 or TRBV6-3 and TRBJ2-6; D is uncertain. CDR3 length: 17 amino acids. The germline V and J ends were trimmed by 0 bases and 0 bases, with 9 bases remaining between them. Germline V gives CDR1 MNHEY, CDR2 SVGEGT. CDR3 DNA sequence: TGTGCCAGCAGTTACTCAAGGCTCTTCTCTGGGGCCAACGTCCTGACTTTC. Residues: CASSYSRLFSGANVLTF.

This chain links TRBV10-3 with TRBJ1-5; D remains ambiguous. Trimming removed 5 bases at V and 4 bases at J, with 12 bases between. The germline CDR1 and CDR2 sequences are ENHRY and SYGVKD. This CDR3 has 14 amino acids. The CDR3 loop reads CAISSARGNQPQHF. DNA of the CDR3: TGTGCCATCAGTTCAGCCCGGGGAAATCAGCCCCAGCATTTT.

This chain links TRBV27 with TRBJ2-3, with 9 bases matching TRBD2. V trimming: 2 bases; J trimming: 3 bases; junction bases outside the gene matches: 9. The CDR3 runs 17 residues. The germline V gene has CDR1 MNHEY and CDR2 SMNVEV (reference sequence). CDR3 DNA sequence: TGTGCCAGCAGTTTACAGGCTAGCGGGACGTGGACAGATACGCAGTATTTT. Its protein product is CASSLQASGTWTDTQYF.

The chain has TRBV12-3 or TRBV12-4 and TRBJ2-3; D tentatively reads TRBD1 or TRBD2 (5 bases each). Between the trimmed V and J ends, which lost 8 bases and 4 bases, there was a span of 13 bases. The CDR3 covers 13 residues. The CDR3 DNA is TGTGCCAGCGGTAGAAGGGGAGCAGATACGCAGTATTTT. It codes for CASGRRGADTQYF.

The CDR3 DNA follows: TGCAGTGCTAGAGATGGAGGGGGAAACACCATATATTTT. Translated: CSARDGGGNTIYF. This chain uses TRBV20-1 with TRBJ1-3; D gene unclear. The CDR3 totals 13 residues. CDR1 and CDR2 from the germline V gene are DFQATT and SNEGSKA (reference sequence). The V and J ends lost 0 bases and 4 bases respectively, with 7 bases between them.

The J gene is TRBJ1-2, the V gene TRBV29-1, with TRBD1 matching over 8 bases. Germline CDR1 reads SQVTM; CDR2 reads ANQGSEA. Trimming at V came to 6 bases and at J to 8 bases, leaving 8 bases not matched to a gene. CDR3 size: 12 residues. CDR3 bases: TGCAGCGTCGGACAGGGTGTTTGGGGCTACACCTTC. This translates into CSVGQGVWGYTF.